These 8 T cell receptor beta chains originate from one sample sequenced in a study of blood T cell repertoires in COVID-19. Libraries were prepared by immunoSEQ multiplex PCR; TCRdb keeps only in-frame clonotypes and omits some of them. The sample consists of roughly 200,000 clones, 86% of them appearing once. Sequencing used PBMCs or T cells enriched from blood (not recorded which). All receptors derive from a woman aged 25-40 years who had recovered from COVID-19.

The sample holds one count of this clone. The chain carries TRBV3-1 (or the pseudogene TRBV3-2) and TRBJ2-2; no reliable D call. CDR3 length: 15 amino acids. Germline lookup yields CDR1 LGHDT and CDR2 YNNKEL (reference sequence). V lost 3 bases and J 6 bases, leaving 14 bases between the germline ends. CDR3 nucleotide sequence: TGTGCCAGCAGCCAGGGTGCGGTCCGCGCCGGGGAGCTGTTTTTT. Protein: CASSQGAVRAGELFF.

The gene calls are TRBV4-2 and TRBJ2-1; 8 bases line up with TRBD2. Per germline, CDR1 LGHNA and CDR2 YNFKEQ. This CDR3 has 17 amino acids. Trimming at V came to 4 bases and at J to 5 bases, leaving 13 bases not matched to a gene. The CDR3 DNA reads TGTGCCAGCAGCCGGACTCATACGGGAGGGCAGGACAATGAGCAGTTCTTC. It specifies CASSRTHTGGQDNEQFF.

For the CDR3, the DNA is TGTGCCAGCAGTTTACTCGGACGGGGTTATAGCAATCAGCCCCAGCATTTT. Amino acid sequence: CASSLLGRGYSNQPQHF. This chain joins TRBV27 and TRBJ1-5; D not certain. This CDR3 is 17 amino acids long. V was pared by 2 bases and J by 0 bases, with 14 bases between. Germline V gene lookup returns CDR1 MNHEY and CDR2 SMNVEV (reference sequence).

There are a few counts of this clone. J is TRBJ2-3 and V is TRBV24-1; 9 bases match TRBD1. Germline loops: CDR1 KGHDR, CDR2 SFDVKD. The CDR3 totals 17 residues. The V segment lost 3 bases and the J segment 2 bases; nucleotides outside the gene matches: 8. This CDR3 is CATSDGGDRALTDTQYF. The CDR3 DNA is TGTGCCACCAGTGATGGGGGGGACAGGGCTCTCACAGATACGCAGTATTTT.

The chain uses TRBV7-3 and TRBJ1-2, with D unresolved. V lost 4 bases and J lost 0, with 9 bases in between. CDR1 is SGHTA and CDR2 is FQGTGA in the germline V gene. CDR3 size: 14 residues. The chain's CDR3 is CASSSKLPNYGYTF. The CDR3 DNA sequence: TGTGCCAGCAGCTCCAAACTACCTAACTATGGCTACACCTTC.

The CDR3 is CSVAPGDTEAFF. CDR3 nucleotides: TGCAGCGTGGCCCCGGGGGACACTGAAGCTTTCTTT. This chain connects TRBV29-1 to TRBJ1-1; D is possibly TRBD1 (5 bases). Germline V CDR1 and CDR2: SQVTM, ANQGSEA. With 6 bases removed from V and 3 bases from J, the gap between germline ends came to 11 bases. There are 12 residues in the CDR3.

CDR3 coding DNA: TGTGCCAGCACCAAAGGAGGGGATGGCTACACCTTC. Its protein product is CASTKGGDGYTF. V and J are TRBV27 and TRBJ1-2; tentative D call: TRBD1 (5 bases). Trimming shortened V by 7 bases and J by 6 bases, and 12 bases separated the two germline ends. Germline V gene lookup returns CDR1 MNHEY and CDR2 SMNVEV (reference sequence). This CDR3 is 12 amino acids long.

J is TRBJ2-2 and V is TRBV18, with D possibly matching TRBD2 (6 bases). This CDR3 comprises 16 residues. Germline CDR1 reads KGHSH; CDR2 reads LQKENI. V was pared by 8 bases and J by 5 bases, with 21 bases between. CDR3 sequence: CASTTSRASFTGELFF. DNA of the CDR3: TGTGCCAGCACAACTAGCCGCGCTAGTTTTACCGGGGAGCTGTTTTTT.